This T cell receptor beta chain was sequenced during a study of CD8 T cells in Susac syndrome (dated by TCRdb to between 2018 and 2021). A note on the overall study: Whether CD8+ T cell activation and differentiation in Susac syndrome was antigen driven was tested using repertoire sequencing. Study-wide conclusions, independent of this receptor: The TCR sequencing and HLA analysis was acknowledged to have included a relatively small number of individuals.

As regards this clonotype: Its antigen specificity is not known. The record has no base qualities; no much larger clone is one base away.

RNA was extracted using the RNeasy kit, and roughly 0.5 to 1 ug of the RNA was reverse transcribed with random hexamers. The immunoSEQ multiplex PCR assay, which covers 54 Vbeta and 13 Jbeta segments, was used to amplify TCR beta CDR3 regions. Bias from PCR amplification was corrected by using a synthetic template baseline for primer optimization and for computational correction. Per the original workflow: Reads were assigned to V, D and J genes according to IMGT and analyzed in immunoSEQ Analyzer, with only productive sequences retained. Clonality was calculated as one minus the Shannon entropy normalized by log2 of the number of productive unique sequences. For each patient and control, public and private clones were evaluated among the 100 most prevalent clones. Susac-specific clones were defined as absent from healthy and MS cohorts, approximately 1,000 published viral clones and other ImmuneACCESS disease sequences. TCRdb reanalyzed the raw reads on its own, using fastp at Q25 for trimming and MiXCR for clone calling, and kept in-frame beta chains. Rows matching on CDR3 protein sequence are summarized as one entry with the most common DNA and genes. The authors' filters were not applied to this entry. For this sample the table gives 110,000 or so distinct CDR3 sequences, of which 85% to 95% were detected only once. The top ten clonotypes cover about 0.09% of the sample.

High-throughput TCR beta sequencing profiled peripheral blood CD8+ and CD4+ T cells from healthy donors, Susac syndrome patients and multiple sclerosis patients. Multiple sclerosis controls were treatment-naive patients with stable or active relapsing-remitting disease fulfilling revised McDonald criteria. Bulk CD8+ and CD4+ T cells were purified by magnetic negative isolation, while CD8+ TEMRA cells were enriched using FACS. Blood was drawn into EDTA tubes, processed within 24 hours, and PBMCs were isolated by density gradient centrifugation. PBMCs intended for TCR sequencing were cryopreserved in liquid nitrogen and thawed later in a water bath at 37 degrees C. The sorted or isolated CD4+, CD8+ and CD8+ TEMRA cells reached a purity of at least 90%. Input material: CD4+ T cells from PBMCs. The receptor comes from a human donor with multiple sclerosis.

CDR3 protein: CASTQDRGLSQPQHF. The DNA is TGTGCCAGCACTCAGGACAGGGGGCTTAGTCAGCCCCAGCATTTT. This sequence uses TRBV12-3 or TRBV12-4 and TRBJ1-5; 11 middle bases align to TRBD1. The CDR3 starts with the cysteine, ends with the phenylalanine, and has 15 residues. The CDR3 DNA has 45 bases and is translated from base 1. Trimming takes 7 bases off V and 6 bases off J; junction bases not matched to a gene: 8.